This T cell receptor (beta chain) was captured in a study of neurological immune-mediated disorders. General study points: The multiple sclerosis repertoire cluster was associated with no clinical or MRI feature.

Germline lookup yields CDR1 MNHEY and CDR2 SVGAGI. The CDR3 length is 13 residues. With 1 base removed from V and 1 base from J, the gap between germline ends came to 4 bases. In its sample, this clonotype was seen many times. The antigen is unknown. TCRdb passed the 5' RACE reads through MiXCR, listing each CDR3 protein once. The sample lists around 35,000 distinct CDR3 sequences, about 1.6% seen once, with around 9% in the top ten. Sequencing was done on a sample of PBMCs. The sequence was obtained from a woman in her thirties with multiple sclerosis. The chain uses TRBV6-5 and TRBJ1-1, with unresolved D. CDR3 coding DNA: TGTGCCAGCAGTTACTGGGGGAACACTGAAGCTTTCTTT. Translation gives CASSYWGNTEAFF.